Shown below are 10 T cell receptor beta chains from a single sample sequenced in a study of siplizumab effects on memory and regulatory T cells. Clones were read by immunoSEQ multiplex PCR, and TCRdb kept only the in-frame ones, dropping some. The data contain 70,000 to 95,000 clones, approximately 97% of them singletons. The sample comprised naive CD4+ T cells sorted from blood. The source is a human donor in good health.

The chain combines TRBV6-5 with TRBJ1-4, with D maybe TRBD1 (6 bases). Germline-derived CDR1 and CDR2 are MNHEY and SVGAGI. Trimming took off 6 bases at V and 7 bases at J, with 12 bases between the two ends. CDR3 length: 13 amino acids. For the CDR3, the DNA is TGTGCCAGCAGGACAGGAGGGGGTGAAAAACTGTTTTTT. Translating gives CASRTGGGEKLFF.

The rearrangement uses TRBV19 and TRBJ2-7; D is unclear. The CDR3 loop spans 13 amino acids. With 3 bases removed from V and 1 base from J, the gap between germline ends came to 7 bases. Germline loops: CDR1 LNHDA, CDR2 SQIVND (reference sequence). The chain's CDR3 is CASSIQVSYEQYF. DNA for the CDR3: TGTGCCAGTAGTATCCAGGTTTCCTACGAGCAGTACTTC.

This clone has only one observation. The chain carries TRBV29-1 and TRBJ1-4, with TRBD1 matching 7 bases. The junction had 5 bases not matched to a gene; V was cut back by 0 bases and J by 7 bases. Germline lookup yields CDR1 SQVTM and CDR2 ANQGSEA. There are 14 residues in the CDR3. The DNA of the CDR3 is TGCAGCGTTGAAGATGGAGGGGGCGGTGAAAAACTGTTTTTT. Translation: CSVEDGGGGEKLFF.

J is TRBJ2-7 and V is TRBV5-1; no definite D call. The V and J ends lost 2 bases and 7 bases respectively, with 7 bases between them. The CDR3 extends over 11 amino acids. The germline V gene encodes CDR1 SGHRS and CDR2 YFSETQ. The CDR3 nucleotides read TGCGCCAGCAGCTTCACCGGGGAGCAGTACTTC. Translating it yields CASSFTGEQYF.

This clone was picked up one time. V is TRBV21-1 and J is TRBJ2-1; the table's D call TRBD2 went unverified against the DNA. TRBV21-1 is a documented pseudogene. CDR3 length: 13 amino acids. CDR3 amino acids: CASSPRLHNEQFF. The DNA for the CDR3 is TGTGCCAGCAGCCCCCGACTGCACAATGAGCAGTTCTTC.

CDR3 residues: CASSQDYGGSSYNSPLHF. The CDR3, as DNA: TGCGCCAGCAGCCAAGATTACGGGGGGAGCTCCTATAATTCACCCCTCCACTTT. The rearrangement joins TRBV4-3 to TRBJ1-6; TRBD1 is a possible D gene (5 bases). Germline loops: CDR1 LGHNA, CDR2 YSLEER. The CDR3 loop spans 18 amino acids. Trimming removed 0 bases from V and 0 bases from J, with 12 bases in between.

This chain uses TRBV11-3 with TRBJ2-5, with 7 nucleotides matching TRBD1. The DNA end favors TRBJ2-7, so the J call may be wrong. The V gene's germline CDR1 is SGHNT and CDR2 YENEEA. There are 16 residues in the CDR3. The CDR3 sequence: CASSSGGQQNSYEQYF. The CDR3 nucleotides read TGTGCCAGCAGCTCTGGGGGACAGCAAAATTCCTACGAGCAGTACTTC.

The chain recombines TRBV7-9 with TRBJ2-1, with 7 nucleotides matching TRBD2. Germline assignment: CDR1 SEHNR and CDR2 FQNEAQ (reference sequence). J gave up 3 bases and V 8 bases, and 10 bases lay outside the gene matches. This CDR3 spans 15 amino acids. The CDR3 here is CASEAGEHLYNEQFF. The CDR3 bases are TGTGCCAGCGAGGCGGGGGAACATCTCTACAATGAGCAGTTCTTC.

This clone was counted once. V and J are TRBV4-1 and TRBJ2-3; the match to TRBD2 covers 10 bases. The CDR3 covers 17 residues. J gave up 0 bases and V 4 bases, and 7 bases lay outside the gene matches. Germline CDR1 is MGHRA and CDR2 is YSYEKL. CDR3 bases: TGCGCCAGCAGCCGAGCTAGCGGGGGCCCTAGCACAGATACGCAGTATTTT. It specifies CASSRASGGPSTDTQYF.

This clone was observed a single time. The V and J genes are TRBV19 and TRBJ1-2; 7 positions match TRBD1. The germline V gene has CDR1 LNHDA and CDR2 SQIVND (reference sequence). After removal of 8 bases from V and 4 bases from J, the junction contained 10 bases not matched to a gene. The CDR3 length is 14 residues. CDR3 nucleotides: TGTGCCAGTCACTATACCGGGACAGTCTATGGCTACACCTTC. It codes for CASHYTGTVYGYTF.